This T cell receptor (beta chain) was captured in a study of T cells in Graves' hyperthyroidism and ophthalmopathy. Across the study: At the time of initial diagnosis and before any treatment, peripheral blood was collected.

General study results and limits: Median prediction lead before ophthalmopathy onset was 6.5 months with the model. Using 13 V-J features, a model discriminated ophthalmopathy from stable hyperthyroidism.

Amplified regions were TCR beta CDR3 sequences from RNA transcripts. HTBI primers were the set used in a first-round RT-PCR of the TCR CDR3. A single record per CDR3 protein comes from TCRdb applying MiXCR to the multiplex PCR reads. The sample has about 350,000 distinct CDR3 sequences, 14% seen once. This clonotype was counted only a few times. The antigen remains undetermined. V was pared by 6 bases and J by 4 bases, with 11 bases between. Germline CDR1 MNHNS, CDR2 SASEGT. The CDR3 is made up of 13 amino acids. Specimen: blood. This receptor was identified in a woman younger than 45 with Graves' hyperthyroidism. The chain is built from TRBV6-1 and TRBJ2-3; D unclear. DNA for the CDR3: TGTGCCAGCAGCGCCGCCCCGGCAGATACGCAGTATTTT. The encoded protein is CASSAAPADTQYF.